This TCR beta chain was observed in a study of blood T cell repertoires in COVID-19. The V gene lost 1 base and the J gene lost 6 bases, with 9 bases spanning the gap. The CDR3 length is 13 residues. Germline CDR1 LGHNA, CDR2 YNFKEQ. Generated by immunoSEQ multiplex PCR, the TCRdb table keeps only in-frame clones and is missing some. The top ten clones hold around 21% of a sample with some 210,000 clones, less than 90% of them seen once. The sequence came from a human donor in a cohort sampled during active COVID-19. Source material: peripheral blood. The chain links TRBV4-2 to TRBJ1-2; maybe TRBD1 (6 bases). CDR3 in DNA: TGTGCCAGCAGCCAAGGGGGACATGATGGCTACACCTTC. Amino acid sequence: CASSQGGHDGYTF.